This T cell receptor (beta chain) derives from a study of shared T cell receptors in the human thymus. Trimming removed 1 base from V and 1 base from J; junction bases left unmatched: 9. Germline V gene data show CDR1 as SGHDT and CDR2 as YYEEEE. This CDR3 spans 17 amino acids. Some clones are missing from TCRdb's copy, which holds only in-frame ones; the method was immunoSEQ multiplex PCR. The sample records 640,000 or so clones, 87% being singletons. Another study also made use of these data, one on human thymus T cells. That publication notes: The donor group consisted of healthy Finnish infants who were having corrective surgery for congenital heart defects. Thymus specimens were resections from corrective heart surgery. Related work found strong thymic repertoire overlap between unrelated individuals.

The TCR sequence derives from a boy under two years old with a congenital heart defect. This rearrangement joins TRBV5-6 to TRBJ2-7; 9 nucleotides match TRBD2. Sequencing was carried out using thymocytes. CDR3 DNA sequence: TGTGCCAGCAGCTTGTTTCTAGCGGGGACCTTTTCCTACGAGCAGTACTTC. Translating it yields CASSLFLAGTFSYEQYF.